One T cell receptor beta chain is described in this entry. Its matching antigen is unknown. This entry is derived from a study of shared clonotypes between healthy human individuals. Study information: There were three CD4 naive, three CD4 memory, two CD8 naive and one CD8 memory plates per donor. Study-level results: The sampled material consisted only of blood, and tissue repertoires are likely to differ.

From germline, CDR1 is MNHEY and CDR2 SVGAGI. The CDR3 length is 13 residues. With 8 bases removed from V and 2 bases from J, the gap between germline ends came to 13 bases. CD4+ cells yielded CD45RA+ naive and CD45RA-negative memory subsets. Per the authors' pipeline: Junction-only sequences without quality scores came from ImmunoSEQ, so filtering differed. Method: immunoSEQ multiplex PCR; TCRdb's copy keeps in-frame clones and lacks some. Clone size and the V and J calls come from that table; the DNA yielded D and trimming. Of over a million clones in the sample, roughly 74% were seen once. The genes are TRBV6-5 and TRBJ2-7; D gene unclear. Input material: memory CD4+ T cells from PBMCs. Subset defined: CD45RA-negative fraction. This TCR was sampled from a young man in good health. Some clones in this sample may be carry-over from other donors' samples. CDR3 amino acids: CASQQLSPYEQYF. Written as DNA, the CDR3 is TGTGCCAGCCAGCAGTTATCCCCCTACGAGCAGTACTTC.